Listed below are T cell receptor beta chains from one sample, sequenced in a study of CD8 T cells in ankylosing spondylitis. TCRdb recomputed calls from the 5' RACE reads with MiXCR, one row per CDR3 protein. The sample has 25,000 to 30,000 distinct CDR3 sequences, 7.9% seen once. Sequenced input: blood. These receptors were obtained from a male donor with ankylosing spondylitis or in good health (not recorded which). CDR3s include the opening cysteine and the closing phenylalanine or tryptophan. The order of the fields is D gene, J gene, V gene, clone size, CDR3 DNA, CDR3 protein. The D gene is left open where the match is weak. Clone size is given for some rows only: seen once, a few or many times, or a class if the clone is expanded.

.	TRBJ2-6	TRBV6-5	.	TGTGCCACCTGGGACCACTCTGGGGCCAACGTCCTGACTTTC	CATWDHSGANVLTF
.	TRBJ2-4	TRBV5-1	many	TGCGCCAGCAGCTTGGTGGGGGACATTCAGTACTTC	CASSLVGDIQYF
.	TRBJ2-6	TRBV7-3	few	TGTGCCAGCAGCCTCAGGCCCGGGGCCAACGTCCTGACTTTC	CASSLRPGANVLTF
.	TRBJ2-5	TRBV25-1	few	TGTGCCAGCAGCCAATTTCAACGTGATATGGCAGGGAGGCAAGAGACCCAGTACTTC	CASSQFQRDMAGRQETQYF
TRBD2	TRBJ2-5	TRBV5-1	.	TGCGCCAGCAGCTTTCGCGGGGGGGAAGAGACCCAGTACTTC	CASSFRGGEETQYF
.	TRBJ2-3	TRBV9	many	TGTGCCAGCAGCGTAGCAGATACGCAGTATTTT	CASSVADTQYF
TRBD2	TRBJ2-3	TRBV29-1	.	TGCAGCGTAAGCTTGGGACTAGCGGGATCATATACGCAGTATTTT	CSVSLGLAGSYTQYF
TRBD1	TRBJ2-2	TRBV24-1	.	TGTGCCACCAGTGATCCCCAGGGGGCCGCCGGGGAGCTGTTTTTT	CATSDPQGAAGELFF
.	TRBJ1-1	TRBV7-9	.	TGTGCCAGCAGCTTGGAAAGCACTGAAGCTTTCTTT	CASSLESTEAFF
.	TRBJ1-1	TRBV7-2	many	TGTGCCAGCAGCAGAAGGACTGAAGCTTTCTTT	CASSRRTEAFF
.	TRBJ2-3	TRBV18	.	TGTGCCAGCTCCCGCGGGGGCGGGGAAGATACGCAGTATTTT	CASSRGGGEDTQYF
.	TRBJ2-7	TRBV7-2	.	TGTGCCAGCAGCTTACAGGGGTACGAGCAGTACTTC	CASSLQGYEQYF
.	TRBJ1-1	TRBV6-5	many	TGTGCCAGCACCTATGGAGGGGGCACTGAAGCTTTCTTT	CASTYGGGTEAFF